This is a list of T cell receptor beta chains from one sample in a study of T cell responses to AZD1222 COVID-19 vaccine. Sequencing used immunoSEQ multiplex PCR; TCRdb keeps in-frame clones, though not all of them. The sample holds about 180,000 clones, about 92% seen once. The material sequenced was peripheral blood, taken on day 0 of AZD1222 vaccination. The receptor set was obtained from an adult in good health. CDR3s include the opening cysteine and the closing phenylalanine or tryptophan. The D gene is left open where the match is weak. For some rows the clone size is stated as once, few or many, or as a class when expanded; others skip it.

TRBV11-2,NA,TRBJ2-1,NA,TGTGCCAGCAGCTTAGGGGGGGAGCAGTTCTTC,CASSLGGEQFF
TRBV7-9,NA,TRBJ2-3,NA,TGTGCCAGCAGCACTCTTAAGACAGCGTCGGGAAAGGCAGATACGCAGTATTTT,CASSTLKTASGKADTQYF
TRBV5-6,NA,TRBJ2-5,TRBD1,TGTGCCAGTTCCGGGACAGGGTATGGCCAAGAGACCCAGTACTTC,CASSGTGYGQETQYF
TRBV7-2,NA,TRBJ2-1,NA,TGTGCCAGCAGCCTCCGGAGGGCGAAGTACAATGAGCAGTTCTTC,CASSLRRAKYNEQFF
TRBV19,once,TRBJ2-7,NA,TGTGCCAGTAGTAGTAGCGGTGGGAGCCTCTCCTACGAGCAGTACTTC,CASSSSGGSLSYEQYF
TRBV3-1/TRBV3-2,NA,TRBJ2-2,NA,TGTGCCAGCAGCCAAATACAGGGCACCGGGGAGCTGTTTTTT,CASSQIQGTGELFF
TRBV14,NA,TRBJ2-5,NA,TGTGCCAGCAGCCCGACAGTGACCCAAGAGACCCAGTACTTC,CASSPTVTQETQYF
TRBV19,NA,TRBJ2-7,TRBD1,TGTGCCAGTAGTCTCCGACAGGGGCTCTGGGAGCAGTACTTC,CASSLRQGLWEQYF
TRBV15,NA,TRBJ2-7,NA,TGTGCCACCAGCAGAGATCTCGGAATGTACGAGCAGTACTTC,CATSRDLGMYEQYF
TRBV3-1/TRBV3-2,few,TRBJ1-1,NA,TGTGCCAGCAGCCAAGTGTCGGGGCGTTTGAACACTGAAGCTTTCTTT,CASSQVSGRLNTEAFF
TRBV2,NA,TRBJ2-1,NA,TGTGCCACCATCGTCGGGACCCCTAATGAGCAGTTCTTC,CATIVGTPNEQFF
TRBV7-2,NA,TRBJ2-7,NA,TGTGCCAGCAGCTTAGTGCTGATTTCGGGTTTTGTCGAGCAGTACTTC,CASSLVLISGFVEQYF
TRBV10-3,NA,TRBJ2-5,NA,TGTGCCATCAGTGAGTCGACAGGCCAAGAGACCCAGTACTTC,CAISESTGQETQYF
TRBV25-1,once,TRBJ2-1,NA,TGTGCCAGCAGTGAAAAGTGGCGGCCCTCCTACAATGAGCAGTTCTTC,CASSEKWRPSYNEQFF
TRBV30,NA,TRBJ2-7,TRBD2,TGTGCCTGGACTAGCGGCTACGAGCAGTACTTC,CAWTSGYEQYF
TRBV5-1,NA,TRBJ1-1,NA,TGCGCCAGCAGCCCTGGACAAGGTGAGGACACTGAAGCTTTCTTT,CASSPGQGEDTEAFF
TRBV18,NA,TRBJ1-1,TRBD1,TGTGCCAGCTCACTGGACAGGATGAACACTGAAGCTTTCTTT,CASSLDRMNTEAFF
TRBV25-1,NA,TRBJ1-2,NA,TGTGCCAGCAGTGAATCGGGGCAGGGAATGGGCTATGGCTACACCTTC,CASSESGQGMGYGYTF
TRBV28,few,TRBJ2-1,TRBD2,TGTGCCAGCAGTTTCCGGGGGAGGGCCTACAATGAGCAGTTCTTC,CASSFRGRAYNEQFF
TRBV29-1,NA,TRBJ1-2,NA,TGCAGCGTTGAAAAGGGTGTAGATGGCTACACCTTC,CSVEKGVDGYTF
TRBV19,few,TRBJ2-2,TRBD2,TGTGCCAGTAGTATACTAGCGGCTAGGGAGCTGTTTTTT,CASSILAARELFF
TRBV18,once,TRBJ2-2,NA,TGTGCCAGCTCACCAGGATGGCGGTTCGCGAACACCGGGGAGCTGTTTTTT,CASSPGWRFANTGELFF
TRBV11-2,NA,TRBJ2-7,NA,TGTGCCAGCAGCTTAGATCTGGCAGCCTACGAGCAGTACTTC,CASSLDLAAYEQYF
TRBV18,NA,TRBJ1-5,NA,TGTGCCAGCTCAAGAGGGGGTTCCAATCAGCCCCAGCATTTT,CASSRGGSNQPQHF
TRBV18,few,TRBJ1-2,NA,TGTGCCAGCTCACCTCCAATGATCGCCAACTATGGCTACACCTTC,CASSPPMIANYGYTF
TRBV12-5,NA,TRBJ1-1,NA,TGTGCTAGTGGCCCCAACACTGAAGCTTTCTTT,CASGPNTEAFF
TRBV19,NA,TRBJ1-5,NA,TGTGCCAGCGGCCGGGTTTTTAGCAATCAGCCCCAGCATTTT,CASGRVFSNQPQHF
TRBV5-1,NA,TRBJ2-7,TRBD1,TGCGCCAGCAGCGCCGACAGGGGGAGCGAGCAGTACTTC,CASSADRGSEQYF
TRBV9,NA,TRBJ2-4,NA,TGTGCCAGCAGCGTAGCTTCAGGACCCCAAAACATTCAGTACTTC,CASSVASGPQNIQYF
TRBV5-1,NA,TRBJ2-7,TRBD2,TGCGCCAGCAGGGCCAGGGAGGGCTCCTACGAGCAGTACTTC,CASRAREGSYEQYF
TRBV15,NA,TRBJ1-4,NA,TGTGCCACCAGCAGAGTGTTGGGGGGGACCTGGACTAATGAAAAACTGTTTTTT,CATSRVLGGTWTNEKLFF
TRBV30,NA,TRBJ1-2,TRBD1,TGTGCCTGGAGTGCCCGGACAGGGGATGGCTACACCTTC,CAWSARTGDGYTF
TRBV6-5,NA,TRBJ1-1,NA,TGTGCCAGCAGCGCAGGGAGTGGATGGAACACTGAAGCTTTCTTT,CASSAGSGWNTEAFF
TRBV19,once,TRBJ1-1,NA,TGTGCCAGTAGTATAGGGTGGGGCACTGAAGCTTTCTTT,CASSIGWGTEAFF
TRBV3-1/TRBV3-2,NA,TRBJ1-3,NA,TGTGCCAGCAGCCAGGTCGGAGGAGGAAACACCATATATTTT,CASSQVGGGNTIYF
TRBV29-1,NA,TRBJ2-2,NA,TGCAGCGTTGCTAGGGATACGAACACCGGGGAGCTGTTTTTT,CSVARDTNTGELFF
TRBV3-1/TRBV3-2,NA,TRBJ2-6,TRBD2,TGTGCCAGCAGCCTCCCCGGGAGGGGTCTCGGGGCCAACGTCCTGACTTTC,CASSLPGRGLGANVLTF
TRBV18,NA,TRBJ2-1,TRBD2,TGTGCCAGCTCGCCAGCGGGAGGGTCCCTCAATGAGCAGTTCTTC,CASSPAGGSLNEQFF
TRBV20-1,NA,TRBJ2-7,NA,TGCAGTGCTAGTTGGCGGGCCGGCTCCTACGAGCAGTACTTC,CSASWRAGSYEQYF
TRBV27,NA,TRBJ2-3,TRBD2,TGTGCCAGCAGTTCTAGCGGGAGGGGTCTCGGAGATACGCAGTATTTT,CASSSSGRGLGDTQYF
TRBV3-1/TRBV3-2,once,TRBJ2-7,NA,TGTGCCAGCAGCCCGACGGCAGCCTACGAGCAGTACTTC,CASSPTAAYEQYF
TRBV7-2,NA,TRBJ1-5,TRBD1,TGTGCCAGCAGCTTAGAAGGGACAGTCAGCAATCAGCCCCAGCATTTT,CASSLEGTVSNQPQHF
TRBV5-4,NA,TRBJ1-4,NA,TGTGCCAGCAGCTTGGGGGCCGATAATGAAAAACTGTTTTTT,CASSLGADNEKLFF
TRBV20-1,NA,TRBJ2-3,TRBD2,TGCAGTGCTAGTCCGGGACTAGCGGTTTTCACAGATACGCAGTATTTT,CSASPGLAVFTDTQYF
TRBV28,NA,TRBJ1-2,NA,TGTGCCAGCAGTTTATCTCAGAACTATGGCTACACCTTC,CASSLSQNYGYTF
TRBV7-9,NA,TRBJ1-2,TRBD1,TGTGCCAGCAGCCACCGGGACAGGCCAGCTTTCTATGGCTACACCTTC,CASSHRDRPAFYGYTF
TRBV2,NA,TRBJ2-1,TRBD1,TGTGCCAGCAGTGAAGGGGACAGGGTAAACAATGAGCAGTTCTTC,CASSEGDRVNNEQFF
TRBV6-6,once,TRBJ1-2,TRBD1,TGTGCCAGCAGTCCCCTCACCGGGACAGGGTTTGCTAACTATGGCTACACCTTC,CASSPLTGTGFANYGYTF
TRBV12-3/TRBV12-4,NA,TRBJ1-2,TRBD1,TGTGCCAGCAGTCCCCGCGGACAGGGAAGATACACCTTC,CASSPRGQGRYTF
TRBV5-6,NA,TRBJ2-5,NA,TGTGCCAGCAGCTCCCCCGCGGTGACCCAGTACTTC,CASSSPAVTQYF
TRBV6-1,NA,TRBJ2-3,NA,TGTGCCAGCAGTGAAGGTTTGGGCAGGGGCACAGATACGCAGTATTTT,CASSEGLGRGTDTQYF
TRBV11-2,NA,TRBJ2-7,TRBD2,TGTGCCAGCAGCTTAGTCCGGACTAGCGGGTTCTCCTACGAGCAGTACTTC,CASSLVRTSGFSYEQYF
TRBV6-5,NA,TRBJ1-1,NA,TGTGCCAGCTGGGCCGGGACTGAAGCTTTCTTT,CASWAGTEAFF
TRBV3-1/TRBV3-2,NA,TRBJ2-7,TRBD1,TGTGCCAGCAGTCGTCCCGGGACAGGGATCTACGAGCAGTACTTC,CASSRPGTGIYEQYF
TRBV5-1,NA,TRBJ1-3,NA,TGCGCCAGCAGGGCGGGGTTCTCTGGAAACACCATATATTTT,CASRAGFSGNTIYF